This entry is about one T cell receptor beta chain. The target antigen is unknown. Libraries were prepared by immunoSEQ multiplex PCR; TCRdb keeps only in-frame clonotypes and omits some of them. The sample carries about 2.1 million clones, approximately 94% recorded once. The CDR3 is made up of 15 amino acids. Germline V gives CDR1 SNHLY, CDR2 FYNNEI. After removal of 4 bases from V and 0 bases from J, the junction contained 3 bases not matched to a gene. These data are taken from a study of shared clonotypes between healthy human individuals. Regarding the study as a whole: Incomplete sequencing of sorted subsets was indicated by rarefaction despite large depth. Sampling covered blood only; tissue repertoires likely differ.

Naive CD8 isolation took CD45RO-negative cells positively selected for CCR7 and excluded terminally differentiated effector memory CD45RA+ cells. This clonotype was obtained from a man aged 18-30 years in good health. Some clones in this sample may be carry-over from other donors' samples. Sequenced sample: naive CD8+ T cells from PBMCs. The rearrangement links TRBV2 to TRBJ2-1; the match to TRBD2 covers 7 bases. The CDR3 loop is CASSGRESSYNEQFF. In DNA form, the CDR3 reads TGTGCCAGCAGTGGGCGGGAGAGCTCCTACAATGAGCAGTTCTTC.